This T cell receptor (beta chain) is from a study of T cell responses to AZD1222 COVID-19 vaccine. Study observations and caveats: Clonal diversity may have been underestimated in mostly white British donors. Sampling that yielded the repertoires occurred only after the peak T cell response. Spike-specific TCR breadth and depth rose after two AZD1222 doses. Close to half of all spike-specific TCRs reportedly target regions of the variants that are unmutated.

Using immunoSEQ multiplex PCR, the repertoire was profiled, and TCRdb retains in-frame clones only, with some absent. The sample gives 100,000 to 120,000 clones, roughly 90% of which show up once; roughly 15% is in the top ten. By frequency in the sample, this clone is medium-sized. No antigen is known for it. The CDR3 contains 15 residues. The germline gives CDR1 LNHDA, CDR2 SQIVND (reference sequence). Between the trimmed V and J ends, which lost 3 bases and 1 base, there was a span of 10 bases. The origin of this receptor is an adult who received the AZD1222 COVID-19 vaccine. This material consisted of peripheral blood, taken 28 days after the second AZD1222 dose. The chain couples TRBV19 to TRBJ1-5; no definite D call. DNA of the CDR3: TGTGCCAGTAGTATGGCCCACGGAAGCAATCAGCCCCAGCATTTT. It yields the protein CASSMAHGSNQPQHF.